This is a list of T cell receptor beta chains from one sample in a study of T cells after somatic rescue of genetic block. Clones were sequenced by immunoSEQ multiplex PCR, and TCRdb holds only the in-frame ones, with some missing. The data show 80,000 to 90,000 clones, over 80% seen once. The sequenced sample consisted of peripheral blood mononuclear cells (PBMCs). All receptors come from a woman aged 18-35 years. Each CDR3 is given without its conserved first and last residue.

v_call cdr3_aa
TRBV4-2 ASSQVGAGSTDTQY
TRBV10-3 AISGDRVVRDYGYT
TRBV7-2 ASSSPSGSGVNNEQF
TRBV2 ASSELPLAGVGNTGELF
TRBV7-9 ASSLADGRPDTQY
TRBV18 ASSLQTGSGNTIY
TRBV19 ASSMMPGGSVTYNEQF
TRBV2 ASAQKAAEQY
TRBV11-2 ASSPSAGEGRKIYGYT
TRBV5-1 ASSPDRVGNTIY
TRBV11-3 ASSLDTGDPREQY
TRBV18 ASSPYTAGVNNEQF
TRBV11-2 ASSFRQAFNEKLF
TRBV21-1 ASRSFIATPSDNEQF
TRBV5-1 ASSLGVQETQY
TRBV13 ASSLSGTNTGELF
TRBV9 ASSVSGGGYEQY
TRBV6-5 ASSSTFLYNEQF
TRBV6-1 ASNRGEGGETQY
TRBV27 ASSLRMTGDTGELF
TRBV6-4 ASTEGTGGTEAF
TRBV28 ASSLGLAGALD
TRBV28 ASSLSLRTNWGNYGYT
TRBV28 AGGPWGNADTQY
TRBV4-1 ASSQVPGLKNEQF
TRBV7-6 ASSLERGEREQY
TRBV27 ASPVNRRPNYGYT
TRBV7-9 ASSLGGDREQF
TRBV5-6 ASSGGDKFYEQY
TRBV27 ASSLGAGVAGNEQY
TRBV19 ASSIGLLLAVVYEQY
TRBV9 ASSPSGGGYT
TRBV4-2 ASSQDRAGGSHNYGYT
TRBV7-2 ASSLSPYEQY
TRBV27 ASSPYQGQGAHEQY
TRBV27 ASSFYVQGVREQF
TRBV6-5 ASSYQSPGPTEAF
TRBV7-9 ASSAQQGGSYEQY
TRBV7-3 ASSRGLAGTDTQY
TRBV19 ASGTSGVRGHEQF
TRBV30 AWSVGRVYGEQY
TRBV23-1 ASSHTQDRASTDTQY
TRBV20-1 SALQGLRQY
TRBV5-6 ASSPGGANYGYT
TRBV28 ASSFYGWNTEAF
TRBV18 ASSASTSGDDEQY
TRBV5-8 ASSVRVDYAYEQY
TRBV7-6 ASSLVALAGGTFYNEQF
TRBV7-9 ASSWSGLYEQY
TRBV5-1 ASSPGLAGVNIQY
TRBV2 ASSEGGGQGQETQY
TRBV27 ASSTRTGGAPNEQF
TRBV28 ASRQPTASAQH
TRBV7-6 ASSLELDRGKHPAGELF
TRBV2 ATLSGTGAGELF
TRBV6-1 ASSEGGTGFAKVQF
TRBV5-1 ASSFRGQGAFYNEQF
TRBV7-9 ASSLGRAGAYNEQF
TRBV18 ASSPTLDSNQPQH
TRBV6-1 ASSASGRGETQY